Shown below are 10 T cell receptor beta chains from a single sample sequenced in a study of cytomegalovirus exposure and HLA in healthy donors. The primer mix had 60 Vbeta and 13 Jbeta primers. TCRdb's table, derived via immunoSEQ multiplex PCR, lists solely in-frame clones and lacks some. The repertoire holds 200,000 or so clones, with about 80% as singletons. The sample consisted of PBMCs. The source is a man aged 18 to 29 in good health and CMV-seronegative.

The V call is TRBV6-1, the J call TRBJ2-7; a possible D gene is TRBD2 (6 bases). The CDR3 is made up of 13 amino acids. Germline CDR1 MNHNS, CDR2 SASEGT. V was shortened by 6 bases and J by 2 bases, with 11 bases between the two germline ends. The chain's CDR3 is CASSWDWPYEQYF. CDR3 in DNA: TGTGCCAGCAGCTGGGACTGGCCCTACGAGCAGTACTTC.

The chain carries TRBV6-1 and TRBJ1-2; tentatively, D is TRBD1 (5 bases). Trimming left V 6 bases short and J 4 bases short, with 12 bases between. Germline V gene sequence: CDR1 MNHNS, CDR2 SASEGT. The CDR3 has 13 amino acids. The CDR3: CASSPRVGYGYTF. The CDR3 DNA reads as TGTGCCAGCAGCCCCAGGGTCGGCTATGGCTACACCTTC.

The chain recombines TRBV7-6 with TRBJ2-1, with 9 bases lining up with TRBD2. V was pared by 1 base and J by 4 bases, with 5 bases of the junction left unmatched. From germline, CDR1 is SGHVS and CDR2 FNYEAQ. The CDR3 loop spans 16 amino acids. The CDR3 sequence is CASSLVLGLAYNEQFF. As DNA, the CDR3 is TGTGCCAGCAGCTTAGTGTTGGGACTAGCTTACAATGAGCAGTTCTTC. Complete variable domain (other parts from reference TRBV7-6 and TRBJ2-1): GAGVSQSPRYKVTKRGQDVALRCDPISGHVSLYWYRQALGQGPEFLTYFNYEAQQDKSGLPNDRFSAERPEGSISTLTIQRTEQRDSAMYRCASSLVLGLAYNEQFFGPGTRLTVL.

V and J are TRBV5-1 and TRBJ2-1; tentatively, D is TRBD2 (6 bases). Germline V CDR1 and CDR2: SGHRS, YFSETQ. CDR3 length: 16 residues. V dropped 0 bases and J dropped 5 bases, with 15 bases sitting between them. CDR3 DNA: TGCGCCAGCAGCTTGGAGACGGGAGTCAGCCACAATGAGCAGTTCTTC. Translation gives CASSLETGVSHNEQFF.

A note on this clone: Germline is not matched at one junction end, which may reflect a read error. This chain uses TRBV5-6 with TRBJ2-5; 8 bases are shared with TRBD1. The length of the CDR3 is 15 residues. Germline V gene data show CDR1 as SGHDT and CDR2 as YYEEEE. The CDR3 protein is CASNRGKNGQEAQYF. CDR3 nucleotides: TGTGCCAGCAACAGGGGGAAAAATGGCCAAGAGGCCCAGTACTTC.

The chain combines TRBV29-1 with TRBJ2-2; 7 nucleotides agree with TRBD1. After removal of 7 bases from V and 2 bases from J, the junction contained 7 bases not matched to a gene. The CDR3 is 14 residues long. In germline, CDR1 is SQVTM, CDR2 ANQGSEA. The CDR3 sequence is CSATGTDNTGELFF. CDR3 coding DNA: TGCAGCGCCACCGGGACAGATAACACCGGGGAGCTGTTTTTT.

The CDR3 DNA sequence: TGTGCCAGCAGCTTGGGAGCGGGAGGGCCCTACGAGCAGTACTTC. Its protein is CASSLGAGGPYEQYF. The genes are TRBV11-1 and TRBJ2-7, with 10 bases aligning to TRBD2. Losses at the gene ends were 3 bases for V and 2 bases for J; bases not matched to a gene: 4. The CDR3 length is 15 residues. Germline values: CDR1 SGHAT, CDR2 FQDESV (reference sequence).

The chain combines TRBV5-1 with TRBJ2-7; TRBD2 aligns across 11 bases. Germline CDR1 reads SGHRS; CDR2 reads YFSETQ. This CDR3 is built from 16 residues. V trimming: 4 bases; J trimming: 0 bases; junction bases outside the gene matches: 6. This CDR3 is CASSPKGLAASYEQYF. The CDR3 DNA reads TGCGCCAGCAGCCCTAAGGGACTAGCGGCCTCCTACGAGCAGTACTTC. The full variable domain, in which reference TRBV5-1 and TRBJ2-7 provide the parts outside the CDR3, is KAGVTQTPRYLIKTRGQQVTLSCSPISGHRSVSWYQQTPGQGLQFLFEYFSETQRNKGNFPGRFSGRQFSNSRSEMNVSTLELGDSALYLCASSPKGLAASYEQYFGPGTRLTVT.

The CDR3 spells CASGTGGDTGELFF. CDR3 sequence (DNA): TGTGCCTCCGGGACAGGGGGCGATACCGGGGAGCTGTTTTTT. The chain recombines TRBV30 with TRBJ2-2; 12 bases line up with TRBD1. The CDR3 spans 14 residues. Per the germline V gene, CDR1 is GTSNPN and CDR2 is SVGIG (reference sequence). The trim removed 7 bases at V and 5 bases at J, leaving 5 bases unmatched.

CDR3 in amino acids: CASSVGLALETQYF. The CDR3, as DNA: TGTGCCAGCAGCGTGGGGCTGGCGCTAGAGACCCAGTACTTC. The chain couples TRBV9 to TRBJ2-5, with a possible D match to TRBD1 (5 bases). Germline V CDR1 and CDR2: SGDLS, YYNGEE. V was clipped by 2 bases and J by 4 bases, with 12 bases between them. The CDR3 is 14 amino acids.